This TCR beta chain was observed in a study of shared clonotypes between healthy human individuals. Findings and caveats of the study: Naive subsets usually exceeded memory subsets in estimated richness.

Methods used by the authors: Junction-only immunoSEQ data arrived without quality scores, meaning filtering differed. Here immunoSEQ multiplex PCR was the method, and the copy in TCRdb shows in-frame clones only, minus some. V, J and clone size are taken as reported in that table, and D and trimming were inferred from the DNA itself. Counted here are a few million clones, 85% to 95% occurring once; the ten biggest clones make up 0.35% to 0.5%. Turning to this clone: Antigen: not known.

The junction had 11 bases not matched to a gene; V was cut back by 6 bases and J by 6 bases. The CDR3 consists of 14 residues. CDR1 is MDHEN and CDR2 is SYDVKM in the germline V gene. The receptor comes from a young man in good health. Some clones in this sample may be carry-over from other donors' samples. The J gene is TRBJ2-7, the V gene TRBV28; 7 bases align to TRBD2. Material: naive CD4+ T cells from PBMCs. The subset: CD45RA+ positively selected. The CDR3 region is CASRPSGGVGEQYF. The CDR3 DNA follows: TGTGCCAGCAGGCCCTCGGGGGGTGTTGGCGAGCAGTACTTC.